This T cell receptor (beta chain) is from a study of shared clonotypes between healthy human individuals. This clone has ten or more counts. The same CDR3 arises from other DNA sequences in this sample as well. Method: immunoSEQ multiplex PCR; TCRdb's copy keeps in-frame clones and lacks some. Of hundreds of thousands of clones detected, 70% to 80% appear once; the ten largest clones hold about 12%. After removal of 4 bases from V and 1 base from J, the junction contained 5 bases not matched to a gene. Per germline, CDR1 SGHDN and CDR2 FVKESK. The CDR3 contains 15 residues. The sequence was collected from a woman between 35 and 50 years old in good health. Some clones in this sample may be carry-over from other donors' samples. Sequenced material: PBMCs. The chain combines TRBV14 with TRBJ2-7, with TRBD1 matching over 9 bases. CDR3 in DNA: TGTGCCAGCAGCCTTGACAGGGGGTCTTCCTACGAGCAGTACTTC. Its translation is CASSLDRGSSYEQYF.